This T cell receptor (beta chain) was captured in a study of T cell changes during pregnancy in multiple sclerosis (dated by TCRdb to about 2019). In terms of the full investigation: The study examined how the T cell repertoire changed over the course of pregnancy in women with multiple sclerosis.

Note on this clone: What this receptor recognizes is not known. Qualities for individual bases were not recorded, and no much larger clone is one base off.

Libraries came from the immunoSEQ multiplex PCR assay. TCRdb took over this immuneACCESS table, retaining in-frame rearrangements with V and J assigned. Such tables are incomplete; in checked studies, under half of the missing clones stem from an unresolved V gene, and the remainder is unexplained. Counted in this sample were under 70,000 clones; 91% of them appeared once. Around 0.8% of the sample is held by the ten biggest clonotypes. The CDR3 numbers 13 residues from cysteine through phenylalanine. Only the CDR3 portion is preserved as DNA: 39 bases, with reading frame beginning at the first base. A distance of 10 bases separates the germline ends of V and J, which lose 4 bases and 3 bases respectively. In the germline V gene (reference sequence), CDR1 corresponds to SGHNT and CDR2 to YYREEE.

The V and J segments used are TRBV5-4 and TRBJ1-2; the D gene is perhaps TRBD1, on 5 matching bases. The source material was CD4+ T cells from peripheral blood mononuclear cells, sampled in the first trimester of pregnancy. This TCR derives from a female donor with multiple sclerosis, enrolled in a pregnancy study. CDR3 protein: CASSRPGDYGYTF. The nucleotide sequence is given as TGTGCCAGCAGCCGGCCGGGGGACTATGGCTACACCTTC.